The present T cell receptor (beta chain) was sequenced within a study of OX40 agonist ivuxolimab in advanced cancers. On the study more broadly: Three patients showed partial responses: one hepatocellular carcinoma and two cutaneous melanoma cases. Study observations and caveats: In general, CD8+ T cells held more expanded clones than CD4+ did, on average.

Measured with immunoSEQ multiplex PCR; TCRdb has only the in-frame clones, and not every one. The data show 75,000 to 100,000 clones, under 95% seen once. With autoimmune disease history or systemic immunosuppression, patients were excluded. Remarks on this clone: Its specificity is unknown.

The CDR3 spans 14 residues. The V end was cut by 6 bases, the J end by 6 bases, with 17 bases between. Germline loops: CDR1 SNHLY, CDR2 FYNNEI. This TCR was sampled from an adult with an advanced solid tumor such as melanoma, head and neck, liver or kidney cancer. The specimen comprised CD4+ or CD8+ T cells sorted from blood, sampled in a trial of the OX40 agonist ivuxolimab. The chain carries TRBV2 and TRBJ2-5, with TRBD2 as a possible D gene (5 bases). The CDR3 spells CASSLSESGKTQYF. The CDR3 DNA sequence: TGTGCCAGCAGCCTTAGCGAGTCTGGAAAGACCCAGTACTTC. Full variable domain (outside the CDR3, taken from reference TRBV2 and TRBJ2-5): EPEVTQTPSHQVTQMGQEVILRCVPISNHLYFYWYRQILGQKVEFLVSFYNNEISEKSEIFDDQFSVERPDGSNFTLKIRSTKLEDSAMYFCASSLSESGKTQYFGPGTRLLVL.